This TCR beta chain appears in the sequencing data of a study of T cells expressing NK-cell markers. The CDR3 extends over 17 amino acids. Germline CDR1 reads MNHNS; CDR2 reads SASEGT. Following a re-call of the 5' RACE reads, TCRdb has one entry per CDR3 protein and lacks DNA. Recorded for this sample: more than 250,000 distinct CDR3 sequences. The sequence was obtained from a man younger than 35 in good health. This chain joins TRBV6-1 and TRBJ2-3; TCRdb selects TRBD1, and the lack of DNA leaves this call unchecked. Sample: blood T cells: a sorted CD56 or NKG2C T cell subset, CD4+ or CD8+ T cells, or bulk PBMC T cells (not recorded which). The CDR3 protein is CASSESQAGRGTDTQYF.